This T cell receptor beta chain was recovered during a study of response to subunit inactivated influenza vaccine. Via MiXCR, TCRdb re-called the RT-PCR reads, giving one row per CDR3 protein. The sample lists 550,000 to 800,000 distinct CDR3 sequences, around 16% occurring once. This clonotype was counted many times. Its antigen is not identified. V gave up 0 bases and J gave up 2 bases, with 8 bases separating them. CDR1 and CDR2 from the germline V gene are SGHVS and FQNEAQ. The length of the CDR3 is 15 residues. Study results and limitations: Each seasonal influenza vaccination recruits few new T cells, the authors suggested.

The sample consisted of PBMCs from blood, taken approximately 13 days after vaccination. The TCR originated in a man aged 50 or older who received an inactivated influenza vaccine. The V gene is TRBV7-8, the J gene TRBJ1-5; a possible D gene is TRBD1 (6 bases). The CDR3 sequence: CASSLAGGRNQPQHF. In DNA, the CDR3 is TGTGCCAGCAGCTTAGCGGGGGGGCGCAATCAGCCCCAGCATTTT.